This TCR beta chain appears in the sequencing data of a study of T cell responses to AZD1222 COVID-19 vaccine. V gave up 5 bases and J gave up 4 bases; unmatched junction bases: 7. The CDR3 runs to 14 residues. Germline V gene lookup returns CDR1 LNHDA and CDR2 SQIVND (reference sequence). Profiled with immunoSEQ multiplex PCR; TCRdb holds only in-frame clones, not every one. The data show over 45,000 clones, roughly 80% seen once. Sequencing used peripheral blood, obtained on day 0 of AZD1222 vaccination. The rearrangement joins TRBV19 to TRBJ1-2; TRBD1 agrees at 7 bases. This receptor was taken from an adult in good health. The CDR3 spells CASSWQGGFYGYTF. CDR3 nucleotides: TGTGCCAGTAGTTGGCAGGGGGGTTTCTATGGCTACACCTTC. The full variable domain, in which reference TRBV19 and TRBJ1-2 provide the parts outside the CDR3, is DGGITQSPKYLFRKEGQNVTLSCEQNLNHDAMYWYRQDPGQGLRLIYYSQIVNDFQKGDIAEGYSVSREKKESFPLTVTSAQKNPTAFYLCASSWQGGFYGYTFGSGTRLTVV.